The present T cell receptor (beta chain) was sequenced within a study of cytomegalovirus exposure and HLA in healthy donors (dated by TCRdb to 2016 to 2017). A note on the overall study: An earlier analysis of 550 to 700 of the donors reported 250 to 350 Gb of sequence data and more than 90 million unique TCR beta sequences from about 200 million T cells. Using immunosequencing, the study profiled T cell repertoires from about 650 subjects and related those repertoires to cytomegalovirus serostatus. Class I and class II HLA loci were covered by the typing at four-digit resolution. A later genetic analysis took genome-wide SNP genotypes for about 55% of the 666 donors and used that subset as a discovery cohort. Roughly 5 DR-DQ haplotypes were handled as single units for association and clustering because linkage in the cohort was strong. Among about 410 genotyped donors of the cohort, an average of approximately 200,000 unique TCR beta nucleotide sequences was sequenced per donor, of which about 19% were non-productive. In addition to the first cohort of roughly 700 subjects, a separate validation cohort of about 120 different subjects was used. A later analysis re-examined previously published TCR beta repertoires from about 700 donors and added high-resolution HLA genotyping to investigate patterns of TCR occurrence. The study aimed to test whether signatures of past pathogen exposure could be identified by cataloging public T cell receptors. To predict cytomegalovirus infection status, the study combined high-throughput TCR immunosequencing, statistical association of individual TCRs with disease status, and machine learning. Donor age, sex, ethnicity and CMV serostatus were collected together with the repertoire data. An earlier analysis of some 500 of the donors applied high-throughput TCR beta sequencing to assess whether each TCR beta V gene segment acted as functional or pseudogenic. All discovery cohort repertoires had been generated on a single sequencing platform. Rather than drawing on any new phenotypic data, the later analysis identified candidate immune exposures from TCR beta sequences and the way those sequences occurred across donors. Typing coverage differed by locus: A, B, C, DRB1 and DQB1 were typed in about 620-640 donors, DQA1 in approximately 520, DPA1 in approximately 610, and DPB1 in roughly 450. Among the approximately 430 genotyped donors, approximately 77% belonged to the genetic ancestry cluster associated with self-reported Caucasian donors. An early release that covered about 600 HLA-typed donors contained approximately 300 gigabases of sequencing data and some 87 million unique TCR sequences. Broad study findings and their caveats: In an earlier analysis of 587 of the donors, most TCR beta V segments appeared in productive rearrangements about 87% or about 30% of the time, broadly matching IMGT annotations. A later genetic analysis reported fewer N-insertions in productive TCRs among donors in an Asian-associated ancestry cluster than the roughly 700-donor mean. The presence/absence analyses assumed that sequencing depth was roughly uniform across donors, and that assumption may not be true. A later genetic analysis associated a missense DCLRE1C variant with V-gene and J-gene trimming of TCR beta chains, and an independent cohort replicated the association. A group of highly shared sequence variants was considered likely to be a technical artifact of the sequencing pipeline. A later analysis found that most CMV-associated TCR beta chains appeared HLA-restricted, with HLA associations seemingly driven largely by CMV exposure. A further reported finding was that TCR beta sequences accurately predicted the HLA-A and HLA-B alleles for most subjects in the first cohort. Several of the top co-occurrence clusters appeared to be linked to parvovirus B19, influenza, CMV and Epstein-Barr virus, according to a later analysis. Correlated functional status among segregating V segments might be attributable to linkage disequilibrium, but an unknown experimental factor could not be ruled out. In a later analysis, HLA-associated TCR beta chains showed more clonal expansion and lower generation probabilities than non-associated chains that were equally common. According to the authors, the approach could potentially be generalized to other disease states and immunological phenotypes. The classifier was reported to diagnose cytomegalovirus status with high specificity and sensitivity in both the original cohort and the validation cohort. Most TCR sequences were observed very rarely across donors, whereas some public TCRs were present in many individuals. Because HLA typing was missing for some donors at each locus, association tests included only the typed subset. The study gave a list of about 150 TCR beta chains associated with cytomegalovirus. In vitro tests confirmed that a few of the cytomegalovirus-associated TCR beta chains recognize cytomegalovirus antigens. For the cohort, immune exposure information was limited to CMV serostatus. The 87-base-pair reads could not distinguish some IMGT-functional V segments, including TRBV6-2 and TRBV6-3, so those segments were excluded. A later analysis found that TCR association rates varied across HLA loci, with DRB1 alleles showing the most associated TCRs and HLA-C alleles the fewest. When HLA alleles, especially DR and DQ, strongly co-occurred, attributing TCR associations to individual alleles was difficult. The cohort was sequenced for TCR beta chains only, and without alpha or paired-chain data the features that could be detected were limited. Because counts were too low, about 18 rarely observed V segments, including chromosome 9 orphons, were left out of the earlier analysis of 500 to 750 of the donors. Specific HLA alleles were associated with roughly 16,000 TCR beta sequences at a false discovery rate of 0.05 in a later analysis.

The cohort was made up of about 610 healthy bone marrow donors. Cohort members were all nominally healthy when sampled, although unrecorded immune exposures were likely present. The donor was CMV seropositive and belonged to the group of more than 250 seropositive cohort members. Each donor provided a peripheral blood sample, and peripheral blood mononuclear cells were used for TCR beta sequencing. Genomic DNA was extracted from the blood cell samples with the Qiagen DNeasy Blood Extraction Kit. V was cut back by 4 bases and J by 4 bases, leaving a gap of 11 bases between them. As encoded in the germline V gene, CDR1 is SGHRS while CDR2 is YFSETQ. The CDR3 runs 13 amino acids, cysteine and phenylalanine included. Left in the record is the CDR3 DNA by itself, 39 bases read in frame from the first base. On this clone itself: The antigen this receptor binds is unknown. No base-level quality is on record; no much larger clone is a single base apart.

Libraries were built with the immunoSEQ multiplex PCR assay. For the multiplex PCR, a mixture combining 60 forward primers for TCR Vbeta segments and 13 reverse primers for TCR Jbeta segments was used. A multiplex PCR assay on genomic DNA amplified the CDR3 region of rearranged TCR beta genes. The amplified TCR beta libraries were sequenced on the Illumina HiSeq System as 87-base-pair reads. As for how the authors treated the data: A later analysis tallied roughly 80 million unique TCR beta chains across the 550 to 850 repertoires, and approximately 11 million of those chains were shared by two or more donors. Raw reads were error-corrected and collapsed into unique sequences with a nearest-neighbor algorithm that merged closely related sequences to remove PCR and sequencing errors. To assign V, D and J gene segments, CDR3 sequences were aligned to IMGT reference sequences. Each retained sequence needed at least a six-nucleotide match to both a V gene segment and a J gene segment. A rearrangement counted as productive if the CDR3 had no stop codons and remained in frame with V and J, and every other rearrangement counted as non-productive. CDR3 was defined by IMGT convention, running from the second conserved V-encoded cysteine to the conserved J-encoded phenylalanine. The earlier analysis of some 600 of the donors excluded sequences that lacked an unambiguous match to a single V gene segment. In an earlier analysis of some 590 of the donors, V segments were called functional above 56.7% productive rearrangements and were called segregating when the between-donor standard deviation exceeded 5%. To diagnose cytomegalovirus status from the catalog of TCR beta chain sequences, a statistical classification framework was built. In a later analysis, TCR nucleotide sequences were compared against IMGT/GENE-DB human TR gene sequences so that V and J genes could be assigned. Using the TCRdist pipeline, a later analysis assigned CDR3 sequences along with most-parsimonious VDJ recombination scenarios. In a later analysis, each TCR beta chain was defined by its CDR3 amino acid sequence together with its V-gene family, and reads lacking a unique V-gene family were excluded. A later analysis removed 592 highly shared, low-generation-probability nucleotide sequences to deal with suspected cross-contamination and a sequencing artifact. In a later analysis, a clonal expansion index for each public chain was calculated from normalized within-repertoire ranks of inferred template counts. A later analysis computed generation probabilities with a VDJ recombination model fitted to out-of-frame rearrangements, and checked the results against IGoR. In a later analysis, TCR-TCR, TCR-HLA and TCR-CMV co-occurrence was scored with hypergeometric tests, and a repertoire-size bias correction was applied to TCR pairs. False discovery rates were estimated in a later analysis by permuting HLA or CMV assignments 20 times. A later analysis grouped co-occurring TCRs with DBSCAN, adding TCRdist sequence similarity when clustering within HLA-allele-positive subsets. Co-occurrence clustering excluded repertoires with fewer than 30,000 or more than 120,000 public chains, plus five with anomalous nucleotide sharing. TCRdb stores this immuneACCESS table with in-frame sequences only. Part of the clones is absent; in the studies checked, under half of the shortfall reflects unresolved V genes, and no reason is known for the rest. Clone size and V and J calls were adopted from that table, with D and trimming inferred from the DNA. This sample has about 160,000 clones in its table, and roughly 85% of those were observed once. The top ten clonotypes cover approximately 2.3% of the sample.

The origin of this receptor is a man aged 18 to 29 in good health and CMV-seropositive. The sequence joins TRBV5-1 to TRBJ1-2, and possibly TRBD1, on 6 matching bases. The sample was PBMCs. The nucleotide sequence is TGCGCCAGCAGCACGGACAGTATCTATGGCTACACCTTC. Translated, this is CASSTDSIYGYTF.